This is a list of T cell receptor beta chains from one sample in a study of shared clonotypes between healthy human individuals. Only in-frame clones appear in the TCRdb table, and some are missing; sequencing was by immunoSEQ multiplex PCR. The sample has about 480,000 clones; nearly 80% are singletons. The sample taken for sequencing was PBMCs. The receptors derive from a woman aged 40-49 years in good health. Some clones in this sample may be carry-over from other donors' samples. Both conserved end residues are part of each CDR3. A D gene is named only where the DNA matches it firmly. Not every row has a clone size; where given, it reads once, few, many or a size class.

j_call,cdr3_length,d_call,clone_size,v_call,cdr3_aa,cdr3_nt
TRBJ1-1,13,NA,once,TRBV19,CASSIDGDTEAFF,TGTGCCAGTAGTATAGATGGGGACACTGAAGCTTTCTTT
TRBJ2-2,13,NA,once,TRBV6-5,CASSPHNTGELFF,TGTGCCAGCAGCCCACATAACACCGGGGAGCTGTTTTTT
TRBJ1-5,19,NA,NA,TRBV5-1,CASNRSLAGSNSGNQPQHF,TGCGCCAGCAACAGGTCCCTCGCAGGGTCTAATTCGGGCAATCAGCCCCAGCATTTT
TRBJ1-3,17,TRBD1,NA,TRBV28,CASRARTGPFSGNTIYF,TGTGCCAGCAGAGCCCGGACAGGGCCGTTCTCTGGAAACACCATATATTTT
TRBJ2-7,14,TRBD1,few,TRBV29-1,CSAADRVLSYEQYF,TGCAGCGCCGCGGACAGGGTCCTCTCCTACGAGCAGTACTTC
TRBJ1-5,14,NA,few,TRBV28,CASTLGGGNQPQHF,TGTGCCAGCACATTAGGGGGAGGGAATCAGCCCCAGCATTTT
TRBJ2-5,16,NA,NA,TRBV5-1,CASNYAPDSRQETQYF,TGCGCCAGCAATTACGCCCCTGACAGCCGACAAGAGACCCAGTACTTC
TRBJ2-1,13,TRBD1,NA,TRBV5-1,CASSWKGADEQFF,TGCGCCAGCAGCTGGAAGGGGGCGGATGAGCAGTTCTTC
TRBJ2-1,16,TRBD2,NA,TRBV4-3,CASSPYTGGAYNEQFF,TGCGCCAGCAGCCCATACACCGGGGGGGCCTACAATGAGCAGTTCTTC
TRBJ2-2,17,TRBD2,NA,TRBV10-1,CASSDLGLAESTGELFF,TGCGCCAGCAGCGACCTTGGACTAGCGGAGAGCACCGGGGAGCTGTTTTTT
TRBJ2-7,14,NA,NA,TRBV19,CASSPLLGQYEQYF,TGTGCCAGTAGTCCCCTGTTAGGACAGTACGAGCAGTACTTC
TRBJ2-5,12,NA,NA,TRBV27,CASGYNKETQYF,TGTGCCAGCGGTTACAATAAAGAGACCCAGTACTTC
TRBJ2-7,13,NA,NA,TRBV5-4,CASSLGGNYEQYF,TGTGCCAGCAGCTTGGGTGGAAACTACGAGCAGTACTTC
TRBJ2-2,16,NA,NA,TRBV4-1,CASSQGWGTSTGELFF,TGCGCCAGCAGCCAAGGTTGGGGCACTTCCACCGGGGAGCTGTTTTTT
TRBJ2-7,14,NA,NA,TRBV7-8,CASGDRRRYYEQYF,TGTGCCAGTGGAGACAGGCGGCGGTACTACGAGCAGTACTTC
TRBJ1-2,14,NA,once,TRBV11-2,CASRKLGGGYGYTF,TGTGCCAGCAGAAAACTGGGAGGGGGGTATGGCTACACCTTC
TRBJ2-1,14,NA,NA,TRBV18,CASSPRLARNEQFF,TGTGCCAGCTCACCCCGGCTAGCAAGGAATGAGCAGTTCTTC
TRBJ1-2,13,NA,NA,TRBV5-4,CASSLGVNYGYTF,TGTGCCAGCAGCTTGGGGGTTAACTATGGCTACACCTTC
TRBJ2-7,14,TRBD1,NA,TRBV4-1,CASSQRTGVYEQYF,TGCGCCAGCAGCCAGAGGACAGGGGTCTACGAGCAGTACTTC
TRBJ2-1,14,NA,many,TRBV28,CASSPVDRANEQFF,TGTGCCAGCAGCCCTGTGGACCGGGCCAATGAGCAGTTCTTC
TRBJ2-4,15,NA,NA,TRBV6-5,CASSPAMTTQNIQYF,TGTGCCAGCTCACCCGCAATGACAACCCAAAACATTCAGTACTTC
TRBJ1-5,12,NA,NA,TRBV19,CASSMLDQPQHF,TGTGCCAGTAGTATGCTGGATCAGCCCCAGCATTTT
TRBJ2-2,15,TRBD1,once,TRBV10-3,CAISESRGNTGELFF,TGTGCCATCAGTGAGAGCAGGGGGAATACCGGGGAGCTGTTTTTT
TRBJ2-5,16,TRBD1,NA,TRBV6-5,CASSYLGQGARETQYF,TGTGCCAGCAGTTACTTGGGACAGGGGGCGCGAGAGACCCAGTACTTC
TRBJ1-3,14,TRBD1,NA,TRBV5-4,CASSLVGQIHTIYF,TGTGCCAGCAGCTTAGTGGGACAGATACACACCATATATTTT
TRBJ1-2,13,TRBD1,few,TRBV28,CASSPGGRPGYTF,TGTGCCAGCAGTCCAGGGGGCAGGCCGGGCTACACCTTC
TRBJ1-2,11,NA,NA,TRBV10-3,CAISPGSIYTF,TGTGCCATCAGCCCCGGTTCTATCTACACCTTC
TRBJ2-7,15,NA,NA,TRBV11-2,CASSPSYTSVSEQYF,TGTGCCAGCAGCCCCTCATACACCTCCGTTAGCGAGCAGTACTTC
TRBJ2-1,15,NA,NA,TRBV7-2,CASSPFGGADNEQFF,TGTGCCAGCAGCCCCTTTGGGGGAGCAGACAATGAGCAGTTCTTC
TRBJ2-1,18,TRBD2,NA,TRBV7-9,CASSSTFGGRAGHNEQFF,TGTGCCAGCAGCTCAACGTTCGGCGGGAGGGCGGGCCACAATGAGCAGTTCTTC
TRBJ1-1,13,TRBD1,once,TRBV18,CASRDSENTEAFF,TGTGCCAGCAGGGACAGCGAGAACACTGAAGCTTTCTTT
TRBJ2-3,15,TRBD1,NA,TRBV27,CASNPTGGWTDTQYF,TGTGCCAGCAACCCGACAGGGGGCTGGACAGATACGCAGTATTTT
TRBJ2-5,15,NA,few,TRBV5-1,CASSLGTRRQETQYF,TGCGCCAGCAGCTTGGGGACCAGGCGGCAAGAGACCCAGTACTTC
TRBJ2-3,13,NA,once,TRBV7-6,CASSLLRTDTQYF,TGTGCCAGCAGCTTGCTTCGCACAGATACGCAGTATTTT
TRBJ2-5,17,TRBD1,NA,TRBV9,CASSFAGTGGGQETQYF,TGTGCCAGCAGCTTCGCCGGGACAGGGGGAGGTCAAGAGACCCAGTACTTC
TRBJ1-4,15,NA,NA,TRBV18,CASSPPGATNEKLFF,TGTGCCAGCTCACCACCGGGGGCAACTAATGAAAAACTGTTTTTT
TRBJ1-5,13,NA,NA,TRBV4-2,CASSQDLRQPQHF,TGTGCCAGCAGCCAAGATCTAAGACAGCCCCAGCATTTT
TRBJ2-7,17,TRBD1,NA,TRBV5-6,CASSTTLQGTIAYEQYF,TGTGCCAGCAGCACTACTCTACAGGGGACGATAGCTTACGAGCAGTACTTC
TRBJ2-2,18,TRBD1,NA,TRBV19,CASSIDRGTGGVTGELFF,TGTGCCAGTAGTATAGATCGGGGGACAGGGGGAGTCACCGGGGAGCTGTTTTTT
TRBJ1-1,15,NA,NA,TRBV15,CATSRSGPLNTEAFF,TGTGCCACCAGCAGATCCGGGCCGTTGAACACTGAAGCTTTCTTT
TRBJ2-5,12,TRBD1,NA,TRBV29-1,CSVDAGQGASYF,TGCAGCGTCGACGCGGGACAGGGGGCATCCTACTTC
TRBJ2-5,15,NA,few,TRBV15,CATSRDGAGAETQYF,TGTGCCACCAGCAGAGATGGGGCGGGGGCAGAGACCCAGTACTTC
TRBJ1-3,16,NA,NA,TRBV18,CASSPSSGAAGNTIYF,TGTGCCAGCTCACCAAGCTCCGGGGCGGCTGGAAACACCATATATTTT
TRBJ1-2,13,NA,NA,TRBV5-1,CASSLGQDYGYTF,TGCGCCAGCAGCTTGGGACAGGACTATGGCTACACCTTC
TRBJ1-2,15,TRBD1,NA,TRBV4-2,CASSTRTGVNYGYTF,TGTGCCAGCAGCACCCGGACAGGCGTTAACTATGGCTACACCTTC
TRBJ2-7,17,TRBD2,NA,TRBV16,CASSQLPLLAGVSEQYF,TGTGCCAGCAGCCAACTGCCTCTACTAGCGGGAGTTTCCGAGCAGTACTTC
TRBJ2-3,15,NA,NA,TRBV11-2,CASSLAGSSTDTQYF,TGTGCCAGCAGCTTAGCGGGCTCTAGCACAGATACGCAGTATTTT
TRBJ2-7,15,NA,NA,TRBV18,CASSPPVAIPYEQYF,TGTGCCAGCTCACCACCGGTGGCGATCCCCTACGAGCAGTACTTC
TRBJ2-5,19,TRBD2,NA,TRBV4-1,CASSGVGTGGRDSQETQYF,TGCGCCAGCAGCGGAGTGGGGACTGGGGGGAGGGACTCACAAGAGACCCAGTACTTC
TRBJ1-2,14,NA,NA,TRBV27,CASSLSAGSYGYTF,TGTGCCAGCAGTTTATCGGCAGGGAGCTATGGCTACACCTTC
TRBJ2-3,14,TRBD2,once,TRBV30,CAGAPGGPADTQYF,TGTGCCGGGGCTCCGGGAGGGCCGGCAGATACGCAGTATTTT
TRBJ2-5,15,TRBD2,NA,TRBV27,CASRTSGVHQETQYF,TGTGCCAGCAGGACTAGCGGGGTGCACCAAGAGACCCAGTACTTC